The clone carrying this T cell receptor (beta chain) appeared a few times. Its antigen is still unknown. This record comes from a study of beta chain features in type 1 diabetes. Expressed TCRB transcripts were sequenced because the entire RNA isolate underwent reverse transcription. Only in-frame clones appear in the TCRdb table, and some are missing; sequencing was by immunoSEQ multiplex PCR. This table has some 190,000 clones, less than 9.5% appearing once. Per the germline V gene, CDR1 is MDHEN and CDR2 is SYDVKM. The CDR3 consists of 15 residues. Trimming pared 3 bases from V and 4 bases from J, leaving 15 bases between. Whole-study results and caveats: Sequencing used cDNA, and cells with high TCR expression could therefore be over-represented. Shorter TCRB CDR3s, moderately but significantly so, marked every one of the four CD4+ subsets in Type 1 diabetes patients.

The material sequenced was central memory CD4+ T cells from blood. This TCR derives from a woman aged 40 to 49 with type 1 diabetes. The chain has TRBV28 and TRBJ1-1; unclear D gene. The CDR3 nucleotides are TGTGCCAGCAGTTTCGGCGGCAACTCGGGCACTGAAGCTTTCTTT. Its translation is CASSFGGNSGTEAFF.